This TCR beta chain was captured by sequencing in a study of graft-versus-host responses after intestinal transplantation (dated by TCRdb to the early 2020s). In the study overall: The transplants that recipients received were multivisceral, liver-intestinal, or isolated intestinal. A peak of at least 4% donor T cells among recipient peripheral blood mononuclear cells was the definition used for donor T cell macrochimerism. A cohort of 20 to 25 intestinal transplant recipients, including one retransplant, was enrolled, and a few patients lacking pretransplant specimens were excluded. Every recipient was given anti-thymocyte globulin induction, followed by approximately 3 years of maintenance tacrolimus and steroids. Instead of going to the commercial service, samples from a few later patients were sequenced in-house on an Illumina MiSeq and processed with MiXCR. Bulk TCR-beta CDR3 sequencing was used to track graft-versus-host and host-versus-graft alloreactive T cell clones in the graft, circulation and bone marrow after intestinal transplantation. Alloreactive clones were identified by sequencing pre-transplant mixed lymphocyte reaction products and comparing these products with unstimulated pre-transplant donor and recipient T cells.

V is pared back by 3 bases and J by 3 bases, with 5 bases lying between the germline termini. Via the germline V gene (reference sequence), CDR1 is LNHDA and CDR2 SQIVND. The CDR3 runs 12 residues from the cysteine to the phenylalanine. The kept DNA is CDR3 alone, 36 bases in frame from the first base. Library preparation used the immunoSEQ multiplex PCR assay. For most patients, genomic DNA was isolated using the Qiagen DNeasy Blood and Tissue Kit and was shipped frozen to Adaptive Biotechnologies for TCR sequencing. Adaptive Biotechnologies carried out high-throughput TCR-beta CDR3 sequencing of genomic DNA for most patients. On the study's bioinformatics: TCR sequencing data for 15 to 20 patients were retrieved from Adaptive's ImmunoSEQ software; three other patients were processed with MiXCR and VDJtools. CD4 versus CD8 sorting errors were corrected by removing sequences found in both subsets at a frequency ratio below 5:1. CDR3 nucleotide sequences shared by donor and recipient were removed because the origin of these sequences could not be assigned. At least 2-fold expansion over unstimulated cells and a minimum CFSE-low frequency of 0.002% (template counts) or 0.001% (read counts) were required for clones to be classified as alloreactive. Mappable clones were those detected in sequenced pre-transplant spleen, lymph node, or MLR CFSE-low populations of the donor or recipient. Cumulative frequency of alloreactive clones was calculated as a percentage of all sequences weighted by copy number. TCRdb took over this immuneACCESS table, retaining in-frame rearrangements with V and J assigned. Such tables are incomplete; in checked studies, under half of the missing clones stem from an unresolved V gene, and the remainder is unexplained. D and trimming were read from the DNA, whereas the V and J calls and clone size are those reported in that table. In all, the sample holds approximately 60,000 clones, and 90% of those were seen once. The ten largest clones represent around 1.7% of the sample.

Overall study outcomes, separate from this receptor: Early after transplant, peak levels of circulating GvH clones were associated with declines in HvG clones. High GvH to HvG T cell clonal ratios were observed in the allografts of patients with donor T cell macrochimerism. The relatively low number and heterogeneity of intestinal transplant patients limited the conclusions. GvH clones were found in recipient bone marrow, and some of the GvH clones appeared earlier in ileal mucosa or blood, which is consistent with an intestinal mucosal origin.

With regard to this clone: The target of this receptor is not known. Nothing much larger sits one base from this clone, and base qualities are not available.

This specimen's time point label, interpreted: cells obtained before transplantation from donor or recipient. CD3+CD4+ and CD3+CD8+ populations were FACS-sorted from unstimulated pre-transplant donor and recipient cells taken from spleen or lymph nodes. Material: unstimulated CD8+ T cells sorted from spleen or lymph node cells, obtained before transplant. The TCR sequence derives from a human donor who was the organ donor for an intestinal transplant. The sequence links TRBV19 to TRBJ1-1; the D segment cannot be called with confidence. The nucleotides are TGTGCCAGTAGTATGCAGTACACTGAAGCTTTCTTT. This encodes CASSMQYTEAFF. Reference TRBV19 and TRBJ1-1 genes cover what lies past the CDR3, so the full variable domain is DGGITQSPKYLFRKEGQNVTLSCEQNLNHDAMYWYRQDPGQGLRLIYYSQIVNDFQKGDIAEGYSVSREKKESFPLTVTSAQKNPTAFYLCASSMQYTEAFFGQGTRLTVV.